This entry lists 10 T cell receptor beta chains sequenced from one sample in a study of post-analysis software for immune sequencing data. The study, taken as a whole, reports: Patients used about 5 TRBV segments, including TRBV5-6, TRBV5-1 and TRBV20-1, more often than controls.

These TCRs are of unknown antigen specificity. The library was made from cDNA and included unique molecular identifiers. Each CDR3 protein gets one entry after TCRdb re-called the PCR reads with MiXCR. The table has approximately 730,000 distinct CDR3 sequences, under 60% seen once. Input material: blood. All receptors derive from a girl aged 10-17 years with multiple sclerosis.

This clonotype was seen only a few times. CDR3 region: CSARPWGTEAFF. The CDR3 DNA sequence: TGCAGTGCTAGGCCCTGGGGAACTGAAGCTTTCTTT. J is TRBJ1-1 and V is TRBV20-1; D is ambiguous. Germline values: CDR1 DFQATT, CDR2 SNEGSKA (reference sequence). There are 12 residues in the CDR3. The V end was cut by 3 bases, the J end by 5 bases, with 10 bases between.

The chain combines TRBV12-5 with TRBJ2-3; 12 bases map to TRBD2. Germline lookup yields CDR1 LGHNT and CDR2 FRNRAP. The junction had 5 bases not matched to a gene; V was cut back by 1 base and J by 3 bases. There are 17 residues in the CDR3. The CDR3 nucleotides are TGTGCTAGTGGTTTGGAGGGGACTAGCGGGTTTACAGATACGCAGTATTTT. Translating gives CASGLEGTSGFTDTQYF. The complete variable domain, with remaining parts taken from reference TRBV12-5 and TRBJ2-3, reads DARVTQTPRHKVTEMGQEVTMRCQPILGHNTVFWYRQTMMQGLELLAYFRNRAPLDDSGMPKDRFSAEMPDATLATLKIQPSEPRDSAVYFCASGLEGTSGFTDTQYFGPGTRLTVL.

As for this clonotype: One end of the junction is discordant with germline, which a read error may explain. The chain is built from TRBV12-3 or TRBV12-4 and TRBJ2-1, with 8 positions matching TRBD2. The CDR3 has 14 residues. The CDR3, as DNA: TGTGCCAGCAGTATAACTAGCGGATACAATGGGCAGTTCTTC. Translated: CASSITSGYNGQFF.

In the case of this clonotype: Its ends do not fully match the called genes, so a read error is possible. The gene calls are TRBV7-7 and TRBJ2-3, with D maybe TRBD1 (5 bases). CDR3 size: 15 residues. Germline V lookup: CDR1 SSHAT, CDR2 FNYEAQ (reference sequence). The CDR3 spells CASSRGQEGTDTQYF. CDR3 nucleotides: TGTGCTAGCAGCCGCGGACAAGAAGGCACAGATACGCAGTATTTT. Filled out from reference TRBV7-7 and TRBJ2-3, the complete variable domain reads GAGVSQSPRYKVTKRGQDVTLRCDPISSHATLYWYQQALGQGPEFLTYFNYEAQPDKSGLPSDRFSAERPEGSISTLTIQRTEQRDSAMYRCASSRGQEGTDTQYFGPGTRLTVL.

Details on this clonotype: Without the conserved terminal phenylalanine or tryptophan, this CDR3 likely stems from a read error. This rearrangement joins TRBV7-9 to TRBJ1-2, with 11 positions matching TRBD1. Germline loops: CDR1 SEHNR, CDR2 FQNEAQ (reference sequence). CDR3 length equals 14 residues. Trimming at V came to 6 bases and at J to 4 bases, leaving 4 bases not matched to a gene. The CDR3 nucleotides are TGTGCCAGCAGTTCCGGACAGGGGGCCTATGGCTACACCGTC. Amino acid sequence: CASSSGQGAYGYTV.

The gene calls are TRBV7-2 and TRBJ2-4; 12 bases fit TRBD1. The J call may be in error: the DNA end matches TRBJ2-7 better. The CDR3 extends over 15 amino acids. The germline gives CDR1 SGHTA, CDR2 FQGNSA. CDR3 bases: TGTGCCAGCAGACGGGACAGGGGGCGCCACTACGAGCAGTACTTC. Translating gives CASRRDRGRHYEQYF.

The chain has TRBV4-3 and TRBJ2-1; tentatively, D is TRBD2 (5 bases). Germline V lookup: CDR1 LGHNA, CDR2 YSLEER. The ends were cut back, 5 bases at V and 9 bases at J, with 11 bases in the middle. The CDR3 is made up of 12 amino acids. The CDR3 DNA reads as TGCGCCAGCAGCTTAGGGAGTGGTGAGCAGTTCTTC. Amino acids: CASSLGSGEQFF.

This chain links TRBV2 with TRBJ1-3; D perhaps matches TRBD1 (6 bases). Germline V gives CDR1 SNHLY, CDR2 FYNNEI. The CDR3 covers 13 residues. V was shortened by 6 bases and J by 3 bases, with 9 bases between the two germline ends. CDR3 protein: CASRQGFGNTIYF. For the CDR3, the DNA is TGTGCCAGCAGGCAGGGGTTTGGAAACACCATATATTTT.

This clonotype was recorded a few times. This sequence joins TRBV29-1 and TRBJ2-7; 9 bases map to TRBD2. The CDR3 covers 13 residues. Looked up from germline, CDR1 is SQVTM and CDR2 is ANQGSEA. Trimming removed 5 bases from V and 0 bases from J; junction bases left unmatched: 2. CDR3 nucleotides: TGCAGCGTTCAGACTAGCGGCTCCTACGAGCAGTACTTC. It yields the protein CSVQTSGSYEQYF.

This CDR3 is CASSYAPGQGSNEQFF. The CDR3 bases are TGTGCCAGCAGTTACGCGCCGGGACAGGGCTCCAATGAGCAGTTCTTC. The chain recombines TRBV6-2 or TRBV6-3 with TRBJ2-1, with TRBD1 matching over 9 bases. The CDR3 runs to 16 residues. V was pared by 2 bases and J by 6 bases, with 8 bases of the junction left unmatched. CDR1 is MNHEY and CDR2 is SVGEGT in the germline V gene.